A selection of T cell receptor beta chains follows, all from one sample in a study of Ad26.COV2.S vaccination and SARS-CoV-2 variants. The data were produced by immunoSEQ multiplex PCR, yet TCRdb's version contains in-frame clones alone and is incomplete. The table lists over 100,000 clones, around 82% of them singletons. The source material was peripheral blood, sampled after recovery from COVID-19. The receptors here all came from a human donor who had recovered from COVID-19. CDR3s include the opening cysteine and the closing phenylalanine or tryptophan. The order of the fields is CDR3 length, clone size, J gene, V gene, D gene, CDR3 DNA, CDR3 protein. A D gene is named only where the DNA matches it firmly. The size field is filled for only some rows; it gives once, few, many or a size class.

>13|.|TRBJ1-1|TRBV9|.
TGTGCCAGCAGCGTTTATTCCCAGGGGAGGGCTTTCTTT
CASSVYSQGRAFF
>13|.|TRBJ1-1|TRBV11-2|.
TGTGCCAGCAGCCCGCAACAGGGTCTAGGAGCTTTCTTT
CASSPQQGLGAFF
>13|.|TRBJ1-5|TRBV6-5|.
TGTGCCAGCAGGCTCTACCGTGATCAGCCCCAGCATTTT
CASRLYRDQPQHF
>17|.|TRBJ1-5|TRBV28|TRBD1
TGTGCCAGCAGTCCGTCCGGGGTCTCAGGGGGCGGACAGCCCCAGCATTTT
CASSPSGVSGGGQPQHF
>14|.|TRBJ2-7|TRBV5-5|TRBD1
TGTGCCAGCAGCCCGACAGGGGACCTCTACGAGCAGTACTTC
CASSPTGDLYEQYF
>15|few|TRBJ1-4|TRBV3-1/TRBV3-2|.
TGTGCCAGCAGCAAGAGTACCTCGGGGAGTGAAAAACTGTTTTTT
CASSKSTSGSEKLFF
>16|.|TRBJ1-1|TRBV11-1|.
TGTGCCAGCAGCTTAGCGATTGCGGAGGTCGGGACTGAAGCTTTCTTT
CASSLAIAEVGTEAFF
>11|.|TRBJ2-7|TRBV12-3/TRBV12-4|.
TGTGCCACCTCTGGGGGTTACGAGCAGTACTTC
CATSGGYEQYF
>15|.|TRBJ2-4|TRBV15|.
TGTGCCACCAGCAGAGATCCTTCAGGCAAAAACATTCAGTACTTC
CATSRDPSGKNIQYF
>15|once|TRBJ2-5|TRBV11-2|TRBD1
TGTGCCAGCAGCTCCTACCGGGACAGGGAAAAGACCCAGTACTTC
CASSSYRDREKTQYF
>15|.|TRBJ2-1|TRBV27|TRBD2
TGTGCCAGCAGTTCCCCGGGGGGGCTTATCTATGAGCAGTTCTTC
CASSSPGGLIYEQFF
>13|.|TRBJ1-6|TRBV12-3/TRBV12-4|.
TGTGCCAGCAGTTTAGGTTACAGGGAACCCCTCCACTTT
CASSLGYREPLHF
>15|.|TRBJ1-5|TRBV28|.
TGTGCCAGCAGTTTAGTTGGGGGGCGCGAACAGCCCCAGCATTTT
CASSLVGGREQPQHF
>15|.|TRBJ1-4|TRBV19|.
TGTGCCAGTAGATACAGGGACGGGGATAATGAAAAACTGTTTTTT
CASRYRDGDNEKLFF
>12|once|TRBJ2-2|TRBV30|.
TGTGCCTGGAGTGTCTCCACCGGGGAGCTGTTTTTT
CAWSVSTGELFF
>14|.|TRBJ1-4|TRBV5-1|TRBD1
TGCGCCAGCAGCTTGGCTCCGGGACAGGAAAAACTGTTTTTT
CASSLAPGQEKLFF
>16|.|TRBJ2-2|TRBV29-1|TRBD1
TGCAGCGTTTGGGGGGACAGGGCGAGGAACACCGGGGAGCTGTTTTTT
CSVWGDRARNTGELFF
>14|.|TRBJ1-2|TRBV5-1|.
TGCGCCAGCAGCTTGGGGGACACACTCTATGGCTACACCTTC
CASSLGDTLYGYTF
>17|.|TRBJ2-1|TRBV11-2|.
TGTGCCAGCAGCTTAGGGGGCCTAGCGAGCGCCTACAATGAGCAGTTCTTC
CASSLGGLASAYNEQFF
>15|.|TRBJ2-5|TRBV5-1|TRBD1
TGCGCCAGCAGCTTGGACCAGGGGGCCCAAGAGACCCAGTACTTC
CASSLDQGAQETQYF
>15|.|TRBJ2-2|TRBV11-3|TRBD1
TGTGCCAGCAGCTCCGGGACAGGGGACACCGGGGAGCTGTTTTTT
CASSSGTGDTGELFF
>14|once|TRBJ2-7|TRBV6-5|TRBD2
TGTGCCAGCACGGCCAGCGGGGGTATCAACGAGCAGTACTTC
CASTASGGINEQYF
>13|.|TRBJ2-1|TRBV5-1|TRBD2
TGCGCCAGCAGCCCGGGGGGAAATAATGAGCAGTTCTTC
CASSPGGNNEQFF
>15|few|TRBJ2-7|TRBV2|.
TGTGCCAGCAGGGCTACACCGAGGGTAGTCTACGAGCAGTACTTC
CASRATPRVVYEQYF
>13|.|TRBJ2-7|TRBV7-2|.
TGTGCCAGCAGCTTATGGGGGGCCTACGAGCAGTACTTC
CASSLWGAYEQYF
>14|few|TRBJ2-6|TRBV4-1|.
TGCGCCAGCAGCCAAGTGTCTGGGGCCAACGTCCTGACTTTC
CASSQVSGANVLTF
>15|.|TRBJ2-7|TRBV13|TRBD1
TGTGCCAGCAGCACCCCCGACAGGGGGCGTATCGAGCAGTACTTC
CASSTPDRGRIEQYF
>15|.|TRBJ1-6|TRBV6-5|.
TGTGCCATCCGACTAGGGACGGGCGTAAATTCACCCCTCCACTTT
CAIRLGTGVNSPLHF
>15|few|TRBJ2-7|TRBV30|TRBD2
TGTGCCTGGAGTCCTAGCGGCGTTAGCTCCTACGAGCAGTACTTC
CAWSPSGVSSYEQYF
>15|.|TRBJ1-2|TRBV9|.
TGTGCCAGCAGCGTAGCTGACACTCGTAACTATGGCTACACCTTC
CASSVADTRNYGYTF
>14|.|TRBJ1-2|TRBV7-3|.
TGTGCCAGCAAACCCAACAGCCTAAGTGATGGCTACACCTTC
CASKPNSLSDGYTF
>11|.|TRBJ1-2|TRBV20-1|.
TGCAGTGCATGGGGTTGGGACGGCTACACCTTC
CSAWGWDGYTF
>17|.|TRBJ2-5|TRBV30|TRBD2
TGTGCCTGGAGTAGGACTAGCGGGGGCCGGTACCAAGAGACCCAGTACTTC
CAWSRTSGGRYQETQYF
>13|.|TRBJ2-7|TRBV7-6|.
TGTGTCAGCAGAAAAACAGGACAGCACGAGCAGTACTTC
CVSRKTGQHEQYF
>13|.|TRBJ2-7|TRBV28|.
TGTGCCAGCAGTCCCCCCCATAGTTACGAGCAGTACTTC
CASSPPHSYEQYF
>13|.|TRBJ1-1|TRBV29-1|TRBD1
TGCAGCGCAGCACAGAGACAGGGGTTTGAAGCTTTCTTT
CSAAQRQGFEAFF
>15|.|TRBJ1-2|TRBV18|.
TGTGCCAGCTCTTTCAACCGGGATCTGACATATGGCTACACCTTC
CASSFNRDLTYGYTF
>16|.|TRBJ2-7|TRBV4-2|.
TGTGCCAGCAGCCCAGGAGGGACACCTCGCTCCTACGAGCAGTACTTC
CASSPGGTPRSYEQYF
>16|.|TRBJ1-1|TRBV11-2|.
TGTGCCAGCAGCCCTCGACCCGGGGCGATGGGCACTGAAGCTTTCTTT
CASSPRPGAMGTEAFF
>14|.|TRBJ2-7|TRBV4-3|.
TGCGCCAGCAGCCAAGTTACGAGCTCCTACGAGCAGTACTTC
CASSQVTSSYEQYF
>15|.|TRBJ2-5|TRBV6-6|.
TGTGCCAGCAGTTACGCTACAGGGAGGGAAAAGACCCAGTACTTC
CASSYATGREKTQYF
>14|.|TRBJ1-5|TRBV11-2|.
TGTGCCAGCTCCCCACAGGTTAGCAATCAGCCCCAGCATTTT
CASSPQVSNQPQHF
>16|.|TRBJ1-5|TRBV7-2|TRBD1
TGTGCCAGCAGCTTACAGGGGGCGCAGGGCAATCAGCCCCAGCATTTT
CASSLQGAQGNQPQHF
>14|.|TRBJ2-5|TRBV11-2|TRBD2
TGTGCCAGCAGCTTAGAAACGGGGGGAGAGACCCAGTACTTC
CASSLETGGETQYF
>16|.|TRBJ2-1|TRBV4-1|TRBD2
TGCGCCAGCAGCCAAAAAAAGACTAGCGGGGTGGATGAGCAGTTCTTC
CASSQKKTSGVDEQFF
>18|.|TRBJ1-4|TRBV3-1/TRBV3-2|TRBD1
TGTGCCAGCAGCCCCAGCCGTACTAACGGACAGGGGTGGGAAAAACTGTTTTTT
CASSPSRTNGQGWEKLFF
>15|.|TRBJ1-2|TRBV5-1|TRBD1
TGCGCCAGCAGCTCGAGACAGGGGGCGGACTATGGCTACACCTTC
CASSSRQGADYGYTF